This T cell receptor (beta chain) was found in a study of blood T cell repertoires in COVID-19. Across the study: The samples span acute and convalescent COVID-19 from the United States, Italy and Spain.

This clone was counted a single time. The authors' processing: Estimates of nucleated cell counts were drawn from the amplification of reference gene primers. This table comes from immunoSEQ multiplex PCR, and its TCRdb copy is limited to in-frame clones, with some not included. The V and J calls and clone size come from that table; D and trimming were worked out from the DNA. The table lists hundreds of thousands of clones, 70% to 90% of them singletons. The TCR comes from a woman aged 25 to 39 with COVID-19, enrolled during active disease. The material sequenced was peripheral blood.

The chain's CDR3 is CASSQLRDRELFPGYTF. DNA for the CDR3: TGTGCCAGCAGCCAACTCCGGGACAGGGAGTTATTTCCTGGCTACACCTTC. V usage is TRBV7-6 and J usage is TRBJ1-2; TRBD1 aligns across 9 bases. V lost 5 bases, J lost 7 bases, and 17 bases stayed unmatched. The CDR3 is 17 amino acids. Germline V lookup: CDR1 SGHVS, CDR2 FNYEAQ.